This T cell receptor beta chain was recovered during a study of shared clonotypes between healthy human individuals. Across the whole study: The donor pool was made up of two women and three men aged 18 to 49.

As for this clone: Its antigen remains unidentified.

Trimming took 6 bases from V and 2 from J, leaving 19 bases between them. In germline, CDR1 is MNHEY, CDR2 SMNVEV (reference sequence). The CDR3 has 16 residues. Study-wide results and limits: Estimated clonotype richness was generally higher in naive than memory subsets.

Assay used: immunoSEQ multiplex PCR; TCRdb lists only in-frame clones, some missing. Altogether more than 500,000 clones are present, roughly 95% being singletons, with the ten largest covering about 0.059%. The chain couples TRBV27 to TRBJ1-1; no firm D call. This clonotype was obtained from a woman aged 30 to 39 in good health. The sequenced sample was naive CD4+ T cells sorted from blood. Noted subset: CD45RA+ positively selected. CDR3 protein: CASRPRTPGPNTEAFF. Written as DNA, the CDR3 is TGTGCCAGCAGGCCAAGAACGCCCGGCCCAAACACTGAAGCTTTCTTT.